This T cell receptor beta chain appears in the sequencing data of a study of blood T cell repertoires in COVID-19. Study-level background: Samples taken during acute and convalescent COVID-19 were collected in the United States, Italy and Spain.

This table comes from immunoSEQ multiplex PCR, and its TCRdb copy is limited to in-frame clones, with some not included. The data show 250,000 to 350,000 clones, about 91% seen once. The CDR3 totals 20 residues. Germline V gene data show CDR1 as LGHNA and CDR2 as YSLEER. J was trimmed by 2 bases and V by 0 bases; bases with no gene match: 18. Clinical history as reported by participants underpinned cohort assignment. Sequencing was done on a sample of PBMCs or T cells enriched from blood (not recorded which). This sequence joins TRBV4-3 and TRBJ1-1; TRBD1 matches 7 bases. The TCR sequence derives from a woman younger than 30 who had recovered from COVID-19. CDR3 amino acids: CASSQDDFRATGLGNTEAFF. Here the CDR3 DNA reads TGCGCCAGCAGCCAAGACGATTTTCGGGCGACAGGGTTAGGAAACACTGAAGCTTTCTTT.